The 7 T cell receptor beta chains given below trace back to one sample, sequenced in a study of blood T cells in healthy people across ages. A second PCR of 7 to 11 cycles used a sample-barcoded 5' primer and a J-beta primer mix. One entry per CDR3 protein results from TCRdb running MiXCR on the 5' RACE reads. The table includes hundreds of thousands of distinct CDR3 sequences, about three fifths detected once. The sample was blood. All receptors come from a man under 40 in good health.

The rearrangement links TRBV30 to TRBJ2-3; D is unclear. Germline V gene lookup returns CDR1 GTSNPN and CDR2 SVGIG (reference sequence). The CDR3 consists of 11 residues. Trimming took off 4 bases at V and 12 bases at J, with 14 bases between the two ends. This chain's CDR3 is CAWMERIYQYF. The CDR3 DNA reads as TGTGCCTGGATGGAGAGGATTTACCAGTATTTT.

This rearrangement joins TRBV7-2 to TRBJ2-2; D not resolved. Trimming removed 6 bases at V and 5 bases at J, with 13 bases between. Germline V gene sequence: CDR1 SGHTA, CDR2 FQGNSA. The length of the CDR3 is 14 residues. The CDR3, as DNA: TGTGCCAGCAGTCCCCAGGTATTTACCGGGGAGCTGTTTTTT. Residues: CASSPQVFTGELFF.

J is TRBJ1-6 and V is TRBV7-6; no clear D. This CDR3 has 13 residues. Looked up from germline, CDR1 is SGHVS and CDR2 is FNYEAQ. Trimming cost V 4 bases and J 7 bases, with 8 bases left between them. DNA of the CDR3: TGTGCCAGCAGCTCCCGGGAGAATTCACCCCTCCACTTT. It yields the protein CASSSRENSPLHF.

The CDR3 DNA reads TGCAGCGTTGTGAGACTCACATCCTACGAGCAGTACTTC. Protein product: CSVVRLTSYEQYF. The chain uses TRBV29-1 and TRBJ2-7; D not resolved. In germline, CDR1 is SQVTM, CDR2 ANQGSEA. The CDR3 covers 13 residues. Between the trimmed V and J ends, which lost 4 bases and 1 base, there was a span of 11 bases.

With respect to this clonotype: Possible read error: a much larger clone is one base away. In nucleotides, the CDR3 is TGTGCCAGCAGCAAACCGGTCAGGGAGGCGGCCTGCGAGCAGTACTTC. Its protein product is CASSKPVREAACEQYF. J is TRBJ2-5 and V is TRBV21-1; the table's D gene call, TRBD1, was not cross checked with the DNA. The J call may not be correct, given that the DNA end is closer to TRBJ2-7. TRBV21-1 is a pseudogene. This CDR3 contains 16 residues.

This rearrangement joins TRBV3-1 to TRBJ2-7; TRBD2 agrees at 9 bases. The CDR3 totals 14 residues. Germline lookup yields CDR1 LGHDT and CDR2 YNNKEL (reference sequence). V lost 4 bases, J lost 4 bases, and 5 bases stayed unmatched. CDR3 region: CASSPAGGRYEQYF. As DNA, the CDR3 is TGTGCCAGCAGCCCGGCGGGGGGGCGGTACGAGCAGTACTTC.

J is TRBJ2-5 and V is TRBV9, with D tentatively TRBD2 (5 bases). The CDR3 runs to 14 residues. Germline assignment: CDR1 SGDLS and CDR2 YYNGEE. Between the trimmed V and J ends, which lost 0 bases and 7 bases, there was a span of 13 bases. In DNA, the CDR3 is TGTGCCAGCAGCGTAGGGGATGCGGGTGGGACCCAGTACTTC. It encodes CASSVGDAGGTQYF.